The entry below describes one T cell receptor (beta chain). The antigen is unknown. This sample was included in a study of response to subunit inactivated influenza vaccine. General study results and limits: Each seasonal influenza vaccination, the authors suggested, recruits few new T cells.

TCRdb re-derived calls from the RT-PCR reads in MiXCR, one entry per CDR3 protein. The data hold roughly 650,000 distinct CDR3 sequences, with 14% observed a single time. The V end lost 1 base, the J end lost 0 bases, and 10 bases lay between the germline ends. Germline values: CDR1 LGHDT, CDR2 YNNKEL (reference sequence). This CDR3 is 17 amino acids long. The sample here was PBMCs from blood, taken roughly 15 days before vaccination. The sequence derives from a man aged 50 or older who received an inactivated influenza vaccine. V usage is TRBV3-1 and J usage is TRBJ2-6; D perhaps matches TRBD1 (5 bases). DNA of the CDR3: TGTGCCAGCAGCCAAGTTTCAGGGTTCTCTGGGGCCAACGTCCTGACTTTC. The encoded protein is CASSQVSGFSGANVLTF.